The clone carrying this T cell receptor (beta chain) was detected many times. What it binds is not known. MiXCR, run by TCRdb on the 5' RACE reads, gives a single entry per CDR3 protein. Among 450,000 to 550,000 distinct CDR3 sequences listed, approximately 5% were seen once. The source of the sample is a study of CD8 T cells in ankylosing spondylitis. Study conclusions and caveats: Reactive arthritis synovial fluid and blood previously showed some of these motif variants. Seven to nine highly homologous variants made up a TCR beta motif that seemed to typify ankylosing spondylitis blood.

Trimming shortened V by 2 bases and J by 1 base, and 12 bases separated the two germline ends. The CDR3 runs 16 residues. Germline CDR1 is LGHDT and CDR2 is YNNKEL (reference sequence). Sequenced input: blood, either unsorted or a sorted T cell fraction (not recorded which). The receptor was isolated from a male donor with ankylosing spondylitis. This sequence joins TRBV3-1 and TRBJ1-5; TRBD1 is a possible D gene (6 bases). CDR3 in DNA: TGTGCCAGCAGCCAACAGGGGAGGGGCAGCAATCAGCCCCAGCATTTT. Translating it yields CASSQQGRGSNQPQHF. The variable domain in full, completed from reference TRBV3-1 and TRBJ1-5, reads DTAVSQTPKYLVTQMGNDKSIKCEQNLGHDTMYWYKQDSKKFLKIMFSYNNKELIINETVPNRFSPKSPDKAHLNLHINSLELGDSAVYFCASSQQGRGSNQPQHFGDGTRLSIL.